These T cell receptor beta chains were read from a single sample in a study of neoadjuvant nivolumab and ipilimumab in lung cancer. Assay used: immunoSEQ multiplex PCR; TCRdb lists only in-frame clones, some missing. The table shows about 3,300 clones, with 70% to 90% occurring only once. The sequences come from tumor tissue, collected after neoadjuvant nivolumab, alone or with ipilimumab, at or shortly before surgery. The source is an adult with non-small cell lung cancer. Each CDR3 is given with its conserved first and last residue. D genes are given only for firm matches. Clone size is given for some rows only: seen once, a few or many times, or a class if the clone is expanded.

clone_size d_call j_call v_call cdr3_nt cdr3_aa
. TRBD1 TRBJ2-6 TRBV19 TGTGCCAGTACCTGGGACAGCGGTTTCTCTGGGGCCAACGTCCTGACTTTC CASTWDSGFSGANVLTF
. . TRBJ1-2 TRBV9 TGTGCCAGCAGCGGACCGGGCCCCGGGTACTATGGCTACACCTTC CASSGPGPGYYGYTF
few . TRBJ2-7 TRBV5-6 TGTGCCAGCAGCCTTGGGGGGCCGCGGACGCGTGAGCAGTACTTC CASSLGGPRTREQYF
once TRBD1 TRBJ1-1 TRBV6-1 TGTGCCAGCAGGACGACAGGGGTTAACACTGAAGCTTTCTTT CASRTTGVNTEAFF
. . TRBJ1-6 TRBV19 TGTGCCAGTAGTAGGACAGTGAATAATTCACCCCTCCACTTT CASSRTVNNSPLHF
. . TRBJ1-3 TRBV2 TGTGCCAGCAGTGAAGGGCCGAACTCTGGAAACACCATATATTTT CASSEGPNSGNTIYF
. . TRBJ1-5 TRBV7-2 TGTGCCAGCACCTCCAGGGGTCTCAATCAGCCCCAGCATTTT CASTSRGLNQPQHF
. . TRBJ1-6 TRBV5-4 TGTGCCAGCAGCTCTCTTCAGAGCTCCTATAATTCACCCCTCCACTTT CASSSLQSSYNSPLHF
. . TRBJ1-1 TRBV9 TGTGCCTCCGAAGGGACGGTGAACACTGAAGCTTTCTTT CASEGTVNTEAFF
few TRBD1 TRBJ2-7 TRBV18 TGTGCCAGCTCCATCGGGACAGGCCCTACCGAGCAGTACTTC CASSIGTGPTEQYF
. TRBD2 TRBJ2-1 TRBV5-1 TGCGCCAGCAGCTCCCGGGGTAGCGGGGGTGAGGAGCAGTTCTTC CASSSRGSGGEEQFF
. . TRBJ1-6 TRBV28 TGTGCCAGCACTCCCTATAATTCACCCCTCCACTTT CASTPYNSPLHF
. . TRBJ2-1 TRBV19 TGTGCCAGTAGCAACACCCCCCCGGCAGTCCACTTCTACAATGAGCAGTTCTTC CASSNTPPAVHFYNEQFF
. . TRBJ1-2 TRBV7-6 TGTGCCAGCAGCTTCAGCAGGGGTTTTGGCTACACCTTC CASSFSRGFGYTF
. . TRBJ1-1 TRBV28 TGTGCCAGCATCTACGGGCAGGGAAGGGCTGAAGCTTTCTTT CASIYGQGRAEAFF
few . TRBJ2-3 TRBV2 TGTGCCAGCAGTGGAGATACGCAGTATTTT CASSGDTQYF
. TRBD1 TRBJ2-1 TRBV28 TGTGCCAGCGGATACCGGGACAGGGTTTTCAATGAGCAGTTCTTC CASGYRDRVFNEQFF
. . TRBJ2-3 TRBV18 TGTGCCAGCTCACCAACGGGAGATACGCAGTATTTT CASSPTGDTQYF
. . TRBJ1-2 TRBV6-5 TGTGCCAGCAGTTACTCGGGCAGGAACTATGGCTACACCTTC CASSYSGRNYGYTF
. . TRBJ2-7 TRBV18 TGTGCCAGCTCACCAGGGGGCTACGAGCAGTACTTC CASSPGGYEQYF
few TRBD2 TRBJ2-5 TRBV6-5 TGTGCCAGCAGAGCTAGCGGGGGATGGACCCAGTACTTC CASRASGGWTQYF
. . TRBJ2-1 TRBV5-1 TGCGCCAGCAGCTTCCGGACCGGACGCTACAATGAGCAGTTCTTC CASSFRTGRYNEQFF
. . TRBJ2-1 TRBV11-1 TGTGCCAGCAGCTTCTACGTGGGTAGGACCTACAATGAGCAGTTCTTC CASSFYVGRTYNEQFF
. TRBD1 TRBJ1-1 TRBV6-5 TGTGCCAGCACCCGGACAGGGGAAACTGAAGCTTTCTTT CASTRTGETEAFF
. . TRBJ1-1 TRBV6-5 TGTGCCAGCAGAAAGACAGGCGGGACTGAAGCTTTCTTT CASRKTGGTEAFF
. . TRBJ2-5 TRBV19 TGTGCCAGTAGTATGAAGTGGGGGAGGGAGACCCAGTACTTC CASSMKWGRETQYF
once . TRBJ1-6 TRBV7-2 TGTGCCAGCAGCTTAGGAGGGGGGTTCTCCTCCTATAATTCACCCCTCCACTTT CASSLGGGFSSYNSPLHF
few TRBD2 TRBJ2-1 TRBV7-2 TGTGCCAGCAGCTTGGCTAGCGGGAACTACAATGAGCAGTTCTTC CASSLASGNYNEQFF
. . TRBJ2-3 TRBV19 TGTGCCAGCGGCTCGGGGCACACAGATACGCAGTATTTT CASGSGHTDTQYF
. . TRBJ2-1 TRBV28 TGTGCCAGCAGTCCCGGCAGGGCGGATGAGCAGTTCTTC CASSPGRADEQFF
. TRBD1 TRBJ1-6 TRBV10-3 TGTGCCATCAGTGAGGCGGGACAGGGGTCTAATTCACCCCTCCACTTT CAISEAGQGSNSPLHF
. . TRBJ2-3 TRBV5-6 TGTGCCAGCAGCTTGGTGGGTAGCACAGATACGCAGTATTTT CASSLVGSTDTQYF
. TRBD1 TRBJ2-2 TRBV10-3 TGTGCCATCAGTGAGTCGAGTTGGCGACAGGGGGCGAACACCGGGGAGCTGTTTTTT CAISESSWRQGANTGELFF
. TRBD1 TRBJ1-1 TRBV6-5 TGTGCCAGCAGTTATCCAGGGGGGAACACTGAAGCTTTCTTT CASSYPGGNTEAFF
. . TRBJ1-1 TRBV18 TGTGCCAGCTCCTACCGGGGGACCGGAGGGAACACTGAAGCTTTCTTT CASSYRGTGGNTEAFF
. . TRBJ1-1 TRBV5-1 TGCGCCAGCAGGGGGACGGGGGCGTCGGCTGAAGCTTTCTTT CASRGTGASAEAFF
. . TRBJ1-2 TRBV30 TGTGCCTGGAGTACCCTAACCGGGAACTATGGCTACACCTTC CAWSTLTGNYGYTF
. TRBD2 TRBJ2-3 TRBV4-1 TGCGCCAGCAGCCAAGAAGCAACGGGGGGGCCTACAGATACGCAGTATTTT CASSQEATGGPTDTQYF
. . TRBJ2-6 TRBV7-3 TGTGCCAGCAGCTTAACCCGGGGTATCTCTGGGGCCAACGTCCTGACTTTC CASSLTRGISGANVLTF
. TRBD2 TRBJ2-2 TRBV11-2 TGTGCCAGCAGCTTAGCGGGGGGCACCGGGGAGCTGTTTTTT CASSLAGGTGELFF